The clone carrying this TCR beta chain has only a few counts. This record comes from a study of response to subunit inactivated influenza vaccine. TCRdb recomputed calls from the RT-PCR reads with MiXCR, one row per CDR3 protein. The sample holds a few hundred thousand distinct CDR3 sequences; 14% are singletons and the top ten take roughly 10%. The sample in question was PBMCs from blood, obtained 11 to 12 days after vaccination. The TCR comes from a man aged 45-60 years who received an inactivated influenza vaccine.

The CDR3 nucleotides read TGTGCCAGCAGCTTAGGGGCATACCCACTCTCTAACTATGGCTACACCTTC. Residues: CASSLGAYPLSNYGYTF. The chain recombines TRBV7-2 with TRBJ1-2; D is ambiguous. V was trimmed by 1 base and J by 0 bases, leaving 15 bases between them. The CDR3 has 17 amino acids. Germline assignment: CDR1 SGHTA and CDR2 FQGNSA.